These T cell receptor beta chains were read from a single sample in a study of tumor-infiltrating lymphocytes in primary liver carcinoma. Each CDR3 protein is one row after TCRdb ran MiXCR on the multiplex PCR reads. The profile shows some 180,000 distinct CDR3 sequences, approximately 86% of them singletons. The material sequenced was tumor tissue from primary liver carcinoma. All receptors derive from a middle-aged man with primary liver carcinoma and hepatitis B virus infection. Both conserved end residues are part of each CDR3. Each record gives: V gene, J gene, clone size, CDR3 protein. Clone size is shown for a subset of rows, as once, few, many or a class of expanded clone.

>TRBV6-1|TRBJ2-6|.
CASCPRGAGANVLTF
>TRBV28|TRBJ2-7|.
CASSSTSGSLHEQYF
>TRBV5-6|TRBJ2-2|.
CASSLCLGTNTGELSF
>TRBV24-1|TRBJ1-1|.
CATSSSGVTEAFF
>TRBV7-9|TRBJ2-5|.
CVSSQERETQYF
>TRBV12-3/TRBV12-4|TRBJ2-7|.
CASRPHLAVSYEQYF
>TRBV11-2|TRBJ2-1|.
CATGLLGLSYNEQFF
>TRBV6-1|TRBJ2-1|.
CASSTGTSGQREQFF
>TRBV29-1|TRBJ2-5|.
CNVQTSGSWAKTQYF
>TRBV4-2|TRBJ2-7|.
CASNQGNSYDQYF
>TRBV5-1|TRBJ2-1|.
CASSSTGLAWQFF
>TRBV6-2/TRBV6-3|TRBJ1-2|.
CVSRRQGANYGHTF
>TRBV5-1|TRBJ2-7|once
CAISLEVSYEQCF
>TRBV5-1|TRBJ2-3|.
CASSILAGNNTYTQYF
>TRBV29-1|TRBJ2-5|many
CSVVSGTTWETQYF
>TRBV28|TRBJ1-2|.
CANSPRGYGYTF
>TRBV12-3/TRBV12-4|TRBJ2-1|.
CASSLDNIEQFF
>TRBV6-1|TRBJ2-2|.
CASNPRGTVEELFF
>TRBV5-5|TRBJ2-4|.
CVSSLSGGPGDIQYF
>TRBV6-1|TRBJ1-2|.
CASILSGTGSDGYTF
>TRBV11-1|TRBJ2-7|once
CGSSSSRSGEQYF
>TRBV28|TRBJ2-5|.
CASSRDVGQETQNF
>TRBV29-1|TRBJ1-1|.
CSVRAGWGMNTEVFF
>TRBV19|TRBJ1-5|.
CANSLGTVSNQPQHF
>TRBV29-1|TRBJ2-2|.
CSVKGGANIGELFF
>TRBV11-2|TRBJ1-4|.
CGSSLGQGAEKLFF
>TRBV29-1|TRBJ1-1|.
CSGGHDTEAFF
>TRBV2|TRBJ1-5|.
CARSTVGGNQPQHF
>TRBV6-1|TRBJ2-3|.
CASIDTSGADMQYF
>TRBV11-1|TRBJ2-7|.
CTNRGKRSYEQYF
>TRBV11-3|TRBJ2-7|once
CASSLGVSYEHYF
>TRBV20-1|TRBJ1-2|few
CSARGGKDRYGYTF
>TRBV11-3|TRBJ2-1|.
CASSTRTRGLYNEQIF
>TRBV6-1|TRBJ1-4|many
CASSEGSGSGNEKLFF
>TRBV11-3|TRBJ1-2|once
CASNLTRQSSSHSCYTF
>TRBV5-1|TRBJ2-2|.
CASNAHLGGTNTGVLFF
>TRBV29-1|TRBJ2-5|.
CSVDADRGQTETQYF
>TRBV11-2|TRBJ2-6|.
CASRMGGDRGISLSGANDLTF
>TRBV29-1|TRBJ2-7|.
CSAMTPGTGIPYDQYF
>TRBV11-2|TRBJ2-2|.
CVISPRTTTNTGELFF
>TRBV10-2|TRBJ2-1|.
CASSHGYSKQFF
>TRBV29-1|TRBJ2-7|.
CSVALWDTSYEQYF
>TRBV29-1|TRBJ2-7|.
CSAMTSGTGALYEHYF
>TRBV4-1|TRBJ2-2|.
CAGSQVATTGELFF
>TRBV7-2|TRBJ2-5|.
CASSPLVETQYF
>TRBV6-1|TRBJ2-2|.
CTSSEVPTSSPGELFF